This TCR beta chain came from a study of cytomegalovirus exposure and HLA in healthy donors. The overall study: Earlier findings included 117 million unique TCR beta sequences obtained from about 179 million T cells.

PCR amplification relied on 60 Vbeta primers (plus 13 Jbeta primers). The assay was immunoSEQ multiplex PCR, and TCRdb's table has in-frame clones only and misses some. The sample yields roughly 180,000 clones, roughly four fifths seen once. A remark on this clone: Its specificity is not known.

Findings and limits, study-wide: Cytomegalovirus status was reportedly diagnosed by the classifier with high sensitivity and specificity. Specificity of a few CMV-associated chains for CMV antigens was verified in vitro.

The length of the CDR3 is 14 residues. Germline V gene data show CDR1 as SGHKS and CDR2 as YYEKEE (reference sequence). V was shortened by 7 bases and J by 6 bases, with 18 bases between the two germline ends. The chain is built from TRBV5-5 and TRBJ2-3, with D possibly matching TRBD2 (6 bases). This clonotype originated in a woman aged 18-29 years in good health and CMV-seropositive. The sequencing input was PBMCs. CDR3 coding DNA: TGTGCCAGCGGCTACCGGGGAGGAGGGGATACGCAGTATTTT. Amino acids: CASGYRGGGDTQYF. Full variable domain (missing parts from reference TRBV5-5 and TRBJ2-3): DAGVTQSPTHLIKTRGQQVTLRCSPISGHKSVSWYQQVLGQGPQFIFQYYEKEERGRGNFPDRFSARQFPNYSSELNVNALLLGDSALYLCASGYRGGGDTQYFGPGTRLTVL.